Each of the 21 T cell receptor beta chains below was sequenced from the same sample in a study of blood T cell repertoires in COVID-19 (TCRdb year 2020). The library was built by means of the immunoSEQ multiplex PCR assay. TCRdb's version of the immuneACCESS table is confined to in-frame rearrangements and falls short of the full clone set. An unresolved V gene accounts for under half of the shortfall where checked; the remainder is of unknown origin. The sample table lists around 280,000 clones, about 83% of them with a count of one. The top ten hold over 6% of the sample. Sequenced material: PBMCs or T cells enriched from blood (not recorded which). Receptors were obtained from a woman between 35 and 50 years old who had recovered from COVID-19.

CDR3 in DNA: TGTGCCAGCAGCTTAGACAGGGTTCACTATGGCTACACCTTC. Its translation: CASSLDRVHYGYTF. The chain couples TRBV7-9 to TRBJ1-2, with a possible D match to TRBD1 (6 bases). The CDR3 runs 14 residues. Looked up from germline, CDR1 is SEHNR and CDR2 is FQNEAQ (reference sequence). Trimming took off 1 base at V and 3 bases at J, with 9 bases between the two ends.

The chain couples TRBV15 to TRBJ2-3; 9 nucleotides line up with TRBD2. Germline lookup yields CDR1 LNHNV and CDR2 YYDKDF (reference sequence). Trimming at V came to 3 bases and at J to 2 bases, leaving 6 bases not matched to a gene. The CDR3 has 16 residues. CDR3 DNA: TGTGCCACCAGCAGCGGCCTAGCGGGGCTCACAGATACGCAGTATTTT. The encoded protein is CATSSGLAGLTDTQYF.

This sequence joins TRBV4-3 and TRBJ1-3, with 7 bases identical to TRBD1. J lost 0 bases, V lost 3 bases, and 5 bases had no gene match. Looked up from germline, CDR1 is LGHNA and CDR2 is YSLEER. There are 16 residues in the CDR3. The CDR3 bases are TGCGCCAGCAGCCAGTTTGACAGGGCCTCTGGAAACACCATATATTTT. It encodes CASSQFDRASGNTIYF.

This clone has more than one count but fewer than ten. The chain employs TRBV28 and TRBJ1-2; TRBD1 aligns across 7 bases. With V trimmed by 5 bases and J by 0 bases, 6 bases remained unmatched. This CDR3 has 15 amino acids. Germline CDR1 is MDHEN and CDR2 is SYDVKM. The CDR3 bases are TGTGCCAGCAGTACGCCCGGGACAGCTAACTATGGCTACACCTTC. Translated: CASSTPGTANYGYTF.

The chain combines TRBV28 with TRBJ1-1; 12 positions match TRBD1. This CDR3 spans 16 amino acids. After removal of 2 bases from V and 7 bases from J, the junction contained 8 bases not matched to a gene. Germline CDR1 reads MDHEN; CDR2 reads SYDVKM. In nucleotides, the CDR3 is TGTGCCAGCAGTTTAGTTGGGACAGGGGGCCGTTTTGAAGCTTTCTTT. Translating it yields CASSLVGTGGRFEAFF. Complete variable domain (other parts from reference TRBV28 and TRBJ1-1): DVKVTQSSRYLVKRTGEKVFLECVQDMDHENMFWYRQDPGLGLRLIYFSYDVKMKEKGDIPEGYSVSREKKERFSLILESASTNQTSMYLCASSLVGTGGRFEAFFGQGTRLTVV.

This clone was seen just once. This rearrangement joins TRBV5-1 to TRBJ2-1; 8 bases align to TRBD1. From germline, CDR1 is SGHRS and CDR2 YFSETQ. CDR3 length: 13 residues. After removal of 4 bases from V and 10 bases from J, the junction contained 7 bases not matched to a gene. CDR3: CASSGNRDREQFF. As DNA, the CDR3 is TGCGCCAGCAGCGGGAACCGGGACAGGGAGCAGTTCTTC. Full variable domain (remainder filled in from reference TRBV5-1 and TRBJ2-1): KAGVTQTPRYLIKTRGQQVTLSCSPISGHRSVSWYQQTPGQGLQFLFEYFSETQRNKGNFPGRFSGRQFSNSRSEMNVSTLELGDSALYLCASSGNRDREQFFGPGTRLTVL.

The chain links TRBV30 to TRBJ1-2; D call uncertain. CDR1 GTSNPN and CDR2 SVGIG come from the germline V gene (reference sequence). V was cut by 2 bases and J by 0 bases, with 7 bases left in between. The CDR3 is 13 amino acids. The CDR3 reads CAWSPQPNYGYTF. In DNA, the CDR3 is TGTGCCTGGAGTCCACAGCCTAACTATGGCTACACCTTC.

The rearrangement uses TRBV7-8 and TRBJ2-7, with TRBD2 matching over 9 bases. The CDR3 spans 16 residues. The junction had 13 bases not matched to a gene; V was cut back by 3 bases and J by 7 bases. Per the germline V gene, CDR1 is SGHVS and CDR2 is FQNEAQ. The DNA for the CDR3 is TGTGCCAGCAGCTTGGCCGCGGCTAGCGGGATTGGGGAGCAGTACTTC. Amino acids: CASSLAAASGIGEQYF. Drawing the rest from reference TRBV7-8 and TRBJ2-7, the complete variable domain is GAGVSQSPRYKVAKRGQDVALRCDPISGHVSLFWYQQALGQGPEFLTYFQNEAQLDKSGLPSDRFFAERPEGSVSTLKIQRTQQEDSAVYLCASSLAAASGIGEQYFGPGTRLTVT.

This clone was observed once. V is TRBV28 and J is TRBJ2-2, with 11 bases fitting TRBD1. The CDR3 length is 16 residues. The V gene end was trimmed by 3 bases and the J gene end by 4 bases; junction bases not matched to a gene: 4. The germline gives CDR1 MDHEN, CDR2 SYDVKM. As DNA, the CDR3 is TGTGCCAGCAGTTTTTTCGGGACAGGGGGCACCGGGGAGCTGTTTTTT. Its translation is CASSFFGTGGTGELFF. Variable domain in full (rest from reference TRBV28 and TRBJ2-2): DVKVTQSSRYLVKRTGEKVFLECVQDMDHENMFWYRQDPGLGLRLIYFSYDVKMKEKGDIPEGYSVSREKKERFSLILESASTNQTSMYLCASSFFGTGGTGELFFGEGSRLTVL.

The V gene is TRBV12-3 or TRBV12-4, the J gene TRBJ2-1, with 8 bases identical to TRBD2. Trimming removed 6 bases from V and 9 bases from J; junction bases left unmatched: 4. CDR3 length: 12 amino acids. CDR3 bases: TGTGCCAGCAGCCTAGCGGGTAGTGAGCAGTTCTTC. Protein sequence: CASSLAGSEQFF.

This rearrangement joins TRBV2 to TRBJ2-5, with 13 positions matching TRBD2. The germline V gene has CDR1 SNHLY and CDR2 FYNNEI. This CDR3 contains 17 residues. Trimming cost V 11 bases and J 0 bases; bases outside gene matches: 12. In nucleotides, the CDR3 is TGTGCCGCGGGACTAGCGGGGCCGGGTACTAACCAAGAGACCCAGTACTTC. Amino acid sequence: CAAGLAGPGTNQETQYF.

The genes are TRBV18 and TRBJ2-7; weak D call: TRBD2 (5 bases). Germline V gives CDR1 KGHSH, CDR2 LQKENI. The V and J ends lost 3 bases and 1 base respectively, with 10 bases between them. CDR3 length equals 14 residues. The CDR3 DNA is TGTGCCAGCTCACCCTTGGACTTGTCCTACGAGCAGTACTTC. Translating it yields CASSPLDLSYEQYF.

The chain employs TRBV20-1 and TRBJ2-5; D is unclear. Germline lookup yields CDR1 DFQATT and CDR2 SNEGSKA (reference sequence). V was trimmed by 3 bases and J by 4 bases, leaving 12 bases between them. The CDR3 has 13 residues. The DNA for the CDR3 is TGCAGTGCTAGTTGGCCGGGTGGAGAGACCCAGTACTTC. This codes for CSASWPGGETQYF.

CDR3 bases: TGTGCCAGTACCCAAAGGGGGAATCAGCCCCAGCATTTT. As protein: CASTQRGNQPQHF. The V call is TRBV19, the J call TRBJ1-5, with D possibly being TRBD1 (6 bases). V was trimmed by 7 bases and J by 4 bases, leaving 11 bases between them. CDR1 and CDR2 from the germline V gene are LNHDA and SQIVND (reference sequence). This CDR3 region has 13 residues.

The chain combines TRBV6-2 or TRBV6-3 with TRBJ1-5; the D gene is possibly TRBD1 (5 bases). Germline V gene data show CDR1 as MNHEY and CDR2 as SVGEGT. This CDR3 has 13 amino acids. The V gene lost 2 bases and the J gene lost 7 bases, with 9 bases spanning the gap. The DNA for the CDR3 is TGTGCCAGCAGTTACATCAGGGAACAGCCCCAGCATTTT. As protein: CASSYIREQPQHF.

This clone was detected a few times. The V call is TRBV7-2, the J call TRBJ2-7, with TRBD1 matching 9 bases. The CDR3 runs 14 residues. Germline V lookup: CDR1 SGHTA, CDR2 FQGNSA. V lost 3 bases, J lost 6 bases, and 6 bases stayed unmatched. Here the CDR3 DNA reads TGTGCCAGCAGCTTCGGGACAGGGACCAGCGAGCAGTACTTC. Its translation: CASSFGTGTSEQYF.

The CDR3, as DNA: TGTGCCAGCAGCTTGAGGAAAACGAACCCGGGTGAGCAGTTCTTC. It is translated as CASSLRKTNPGEQFF. The chain combines TRBV7-9 with TRBJ2-1; the D is unclear. V was pared by 3 bases and J by 9 bases, with 18 bases between. Germline assignment: CDR1 SEHNR and CDR2 FQNEAQ (reference sequence). This CDR3 has 15 residues.

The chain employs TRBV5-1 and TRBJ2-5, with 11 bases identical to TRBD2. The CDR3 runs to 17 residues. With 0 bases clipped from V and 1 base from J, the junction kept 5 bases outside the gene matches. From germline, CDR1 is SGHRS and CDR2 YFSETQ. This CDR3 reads CASSLAGLAGGQETQYF. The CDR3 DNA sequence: TGCGCCAGCAGCTTGGCCGGTCTAGCGGGGGGCCAAGAGACCCAGTACTTC. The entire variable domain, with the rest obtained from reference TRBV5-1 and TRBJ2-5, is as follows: KAGVTQTPRYLIKTRGQQVTLSCSPISGHRSVSWYQQTPGQGLQFLFEYFSETQRNKGNFPGRFSGRQFSNSRSEMNVSTLELGDSALYLCASSLAGLAGGQETQYFGPGTRLLVL.

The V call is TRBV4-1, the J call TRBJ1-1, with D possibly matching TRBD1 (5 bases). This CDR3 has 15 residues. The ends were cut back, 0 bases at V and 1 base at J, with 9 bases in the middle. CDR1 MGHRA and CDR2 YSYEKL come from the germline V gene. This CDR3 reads CASSQDSGGNTEAFF. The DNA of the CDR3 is TGCGCCAGCAGCCAAGATTCGGGGGGGAACACTGAAGCTTTCTTT.

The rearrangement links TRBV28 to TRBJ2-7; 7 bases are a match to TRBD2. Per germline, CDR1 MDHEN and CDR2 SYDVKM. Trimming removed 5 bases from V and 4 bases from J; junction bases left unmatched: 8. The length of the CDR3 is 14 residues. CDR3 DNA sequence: TGTGCCAGCAGTGGGGCCGGGAGGATATACGAGCAGTACTTC. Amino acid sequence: CASSGAGRIYEQYF.

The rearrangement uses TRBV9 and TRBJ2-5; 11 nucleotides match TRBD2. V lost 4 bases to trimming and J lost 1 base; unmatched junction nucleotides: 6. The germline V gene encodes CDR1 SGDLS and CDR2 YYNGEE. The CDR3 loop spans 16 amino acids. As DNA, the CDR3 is TGTGCCAGCAGCAAACTAGCGGGAGATCTCCAAGAGACCCAGTACTTC. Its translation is CASSKLAGDLQETQYF.